Listed below are T cell receptor beta chains from one sample, sequenced in a study of blood T cell repertoires in COVID-19. Sequenced by immunoSEQ multiplex PCR; TCRdb stores in-frame clones only, minus some. This table has some 290,000 clones, just under 90% appearing once. The sequenced sample consisted of PBMCs or T cells enriched from blood (not recorded which). All receptors derive from a woman aged 25 to 45 who had recovered from COVID-19. The CDR3 runs from the conserved cysteine through the conserved F or W. The D gene is left open where the match is weak. Only part of the rows carry a size: once, few, many, or a class if the clone is expanded.

CDR3nt,CDR3aa,d_gene,abundance,j_gene,v_gene
TGTGCCAGCAGTTTACGGACAGTCCACGAGCAGTACTTC,CASSLRTVHEQYF,-,-,TRBJ2-7,TRBV27
TGCAGCGTTAAGACTAGCGGAGGGCGGACAGATACGCAGTATTTT,CSVKTSGGRTDTQYF,TRBD2,once,TRBJ2-3,TRBV29-1
TGCGCCAGCAGCTCTGGACATTCGGATGGCTACACCTTC,CASSSGHSDGYTF,-,-,TRBJ1-2,TRBV5-1
TGTGCCAGCAGCTTAGCTAGCGGAGGCACAGATACGCAGTATTTT,CASSLASGGTDTQYF,TRBD2,-,TRBJ2-3,TRBV11-2
TGTGCCCAAGACAGACAGAACACTGAAGCTTTCTTT,CAQDRQNTEAFF,-,-,TRBJ1-1,TRBV19
TGTGCCAGCAGCTTGGTCGGCAGAGGCAATGAGCAGTTCTTC,CASSLVGRGNEQFF,-,-,TRBJ2-1,TRBV5-8
TGTGCCAGCAGCCCCGGCGGAGGGTTGGAGACTGAAGCTTTCTTT,CASSPGGGLETEAFF,-,-,TRBJ1-1,TRBV9
TGTGCCAGCAGCAAACAGACAGGGGTCGTCGGGGAGACCCAGTACTTC,CASSKQTGVVGETQYF,TRBD1,-,TRBJ2-5,TRBV28
TGTGCCAGCAGCCACACGGGACAGTTTTCGGGCTACACCTTC,CASSHTGQFSGYTF,TRBD1,once,TRBJ1-2,TRBV3-1/TRBV3-2
TGTGCCAGCAGCACTTTAAAGCAGTACTTC,CASSTLKQYF,-,-,TRBJ2-7,TRBV21-1
TGTGCCGCAGAGGGGGCAGGGGTAGGCTACACCTTC,CAAEGAGVGYTF,TRBD1,-,TRBJ1-2,TRBV12-3/TRBV12-4
TGTGCCAGAAGCCAACGGACTAAATCCCTTTTGTGCGAGCAGTACTTC,CARSQRTKSLLCEQYF,-,-,TRBJ2-7,TRBV5-3
TGCGCCAGCAGCCTCGTACTAGCGTATACCTACAATGAGCAGTTCTTC,CASSLVLAYTYNEQFF,TRBD2,-,TRBJ2-1,TRBV4-1
TGTGCCAGCAGCCGACTAGCGGGAGTTGGGAATGAGCAGTTCTTC,CASSRLAGVGNEQFF,TRBD2,-,TRBJ2-1,TRBV7-3
TGTGCCAGCAGGATGGGACTAGCATACAATGAGCAGTTCTTC,CASRMGLAYNEQFF,TRBD2,-,TRBJ2-1,TRBV2
TGTGCCAGCAGCCAAGATGCCTGGGCTAGCGGGAGGCCACGGGATAAGAGCTCCTACAATGAGCAGTTCTTC,CASSQDAWASGRPRDKSSYNEQFF,TRBD2,-,TRBJ2-1,TRBV14
TGTGCCATCAGTGATTCAGGGGACAACTATGGCTACACCTTC,CAISDSGDNYGYTF,-,-,TRBJ1-2,TRBV10-3
TGTGCCAGCAGCAAAGGAGAGGCAGGGGGATCTTTCGGATCTTCCTACGAGCAGTACTTC,CASSKGEAGGSFGSSYEQYF,-,-,TRBJ2-7,TRBV21-1
TGTGCCATCAGTGAGTCGATGTATCCGAGGAACACTGAAGCTTTCTTT,CAISESMYPRNTEAFF,-,-,TRBJ1-1,TRBV10-3
TGTGCCAGCAGCCTCAGCGCAAGCGGGAGATCAGGCCAAGAGACCCAGTACTTC,CASSLSASGRSGQETQYF,TRBD2,-,TRBJ2-5,TRBV4-2
TGTGCCAGCAGCCAAGTAACTAGCCTCCCCTACGAGCAGTACTTC,CASSQVTSLPYEQYF,-,few,TRBJ2-7,TRBV14
TGTGCCAGCAGCTCCCATCTAGCGGGAGTGTACGAGCAGTACTTC,CASSSHLAGVYEQYF,TRBD2,-,TRBJ2-7,TRBV7-2
TGTGCCAGCAGCTTGGCCGGGACTGGATCCTACAATGAGCAGTTCTTC,CASSLAGTGSYNEQFF,-,once,TRBJ2-1,TRBV5-6